These T cell receptor beta chains were read from a single sample in a study of T cells after yellow fever vaccination. MiXCR, run by TCRdb on the 5' RACE reads, gives a single entry per CDR3 protein. The sample holds approximately 510,000 distinct CDR3 sequences; just over 20% are singletons and the top ten take roughly a sixth. The material was PBMCs, obtained roughly 20 days after the first yellow fever vaccination. Receptors originate from a man younger than 35 who received the YFV17D yellow fever vaccine. Both conserved end residues are part of each CDR3. D genes are given only for firm matches. The size of a clone is reported for some rows only, either as once, few or many, or as a class for expanded clones.

D gene,V gene,CDR3 length,clone size,J gene,CDR3 protein,CDR3 DNA
-,TRBV6-2/TRBV6-3,13,-,TRBJ2-1,CASTRREDNEQFF,TGTGCCAGCACCCGCAGGGAAGACAATGAGCAGTTCTTC
TRBD1,TRBV5-4,15,few,TRBJ2-5,CASSSAGGDQETQYF,TGTGCCAGCAGCTCCGCAGGGGGCGACCAAGAGACCCAGTACTTC
-,TRBV12-3/TRBV12-4,14,-,TRBJ2-7,CASSQQGTSYEQYF,TGTGCCAGCAGTCAGCAGGGGACCTCCTACGAGCAGTACTTC
-,TRBV6-1,14,few,TRBJ2-5,CASSISRWGETQYF,TGTGCCAGCAGTATTAGTAGATGGGGGGAGACCCAGTACTTC
-,TRBV4-3,14,few,TRBJ2-4,CASSLTGRENIQYF,TGCGCCAGCAGCCTAACAGGGAGGGAAAACATTCAGTACTTC
TRBD1,TRBV27,14,-,TRBJ1-2,CASGGTDTNYGYTF,TGTGCCAGCGGTGGGACAGATACTAACTATGGCTACACCTTC
-,TRBV11-2,13,-,TRBJ1-2,CASSPARSYSYTF,TGTGCCAGCAGCCCCGCCCGGTCATATAGCTACACCTTC
TRBD2,TRBV6-2/TRBV6-3,15,-,TRBJ2-5,CASRGLTSGGETQYF,TGTGCCAGCAGGGGATTAACTAGCGGGGGAGAGACCCAGTACTTC
TRBD1,TRBV2,21,-,TRBJ2-2,CASSTPLGKRAGGTNTGELFF,TGTGCCAGCAGCACCCCACTAGGCAAGAGGGCAGGGGGAACGAACACCGGGGAGCTGTTTTTT
TRBD1,TRBV4-3,13,many,TRBJ2-1,CASSPQGYNEQFF,TGCGCCAGCAGCCCACAGGGGTACAATGAGCAGTTCTTC
-,TRBV10-3,15,-,TRBJ2-3,CAISAVKGRTDTQYF,TGTGCCATCAGTGCGGTAAAGGGACGGACAGATACGCAGTATTTT
-,TRBV20-1,12,-,TRBJ1-1,CRGLGMNTEAFF,TGCAGGGGGTTGGGGATGAACACTGAAGCTTTCTTT
-,TRBV7-9,15,-,TRBJ2-5,CASSFKPGPQETQYF,TGTGCCAGCAGCTTTAAGCCCGGACCGCAAGAGACCCAGTACTTC
-,TRBV5-1,14,few,TRBJ1-6,CASRTGTPETPLHF,TGCGCCAGCCGAACCGGGACCCCTGAAACACCCCTCCACTTT
-,TRBV29-1,12,once,TRBJ2-5,CSVEAPQETQYF,TGCAGCGTTGAGGCCCCCCAAGAGACCCAGTACTTC
TRBD2,TRBV10-3,15,few,TRBJ2-5,CAISESGGHQKTQYF,TGTGCCATCAGTGAATCGGGGGGGCATCAGAAGACCCAGTACTTC
-,TRBV7-7,13,few,TRBJ2-3,CASSKRDSATQYF,TGTGCCAGCAGCAAGCGGGACAGCGCGACGCAGTATTTT
TRBD1,TRBV9,14,few,TRBJ1-1,CASSPNSDREGAFF,TGTGCCAGCAGCCCCAACTCGGACAGGGAAGGAGCTTTCTTT
TRBD2,TRBV29-1,14,few,TRBJ2-1,CSVEASGPPGEQFF,TGCAGCGTTGAGGCTAGCGGGCCCCCTGGGGAGCAGTTCTTC
TRBD1,TRBV4-2,15,-,TRBJ1-2,CASSQVQTGNYGYTF,TGTGCCAGCAGCCAAGTCCAGACAGGGAACTATGGCTACACCTTC
TRBD2,TRBV5-4,16,few,TRBJ2-5,CASSLGLAGNQETQYF,TGTGCCAGCAGCTTGGGGTTAGCGGGGAACCAAGAGACCCAGTACTTC
-,TRBV7-2,16,-,TRBJ2-1,CASSLALWDGDNEQFF,TGTGCCAGCAGCTTAGCGCTGTGGGATGGAGACAATGAGCAGTTCTTC